This T cell receptor beta chain came from a study of blood T cells in healthy people across ages. To note about this clonotype: Its antigen is as yet unknown. The junction departs from the called germline gene at one end, perhaps through a read error.

Study-wide findings and caveats: Observed TCR beta diversity per million T cells went down as age went up. This fall followed a roughly linear course with age.

This CDR3 has 13 residues. Germline-derived CDR1 and CDR2 are SNHLY and FYNNEI. With a J-beta primer mix and a sample-barcoded 5' primer, a second PCR ran 7 to 11 cycles. A single record per CDR3 protein comes from TCRdb applying MiXCR to the 5' RACE reads. The sample contains around 1,000,000 distinct CDR3 sequences, around 25% of which appear only once. About 10 milliliters of peripheral blood were drawn from each donor into EDTA-treated tubes. The same sample was also studied in work on T cells of mothers and their children. That study adds: Donation involved a few healthy Caucasian mothers and the six children that they had.

Sequenced input: blood. The gene calls are TRBV2 and TRBJ2-7; no firm D call. The sequence derives from a girl aged 2-15 years in good health. CDR3 protein: CASSEPAVGRSSF. The CDR3 bases are TGTGCCAGCAGTGAACCCGCGGTAGGACGATCCTCCTTC. The variable domain in full, completed from reference TRBV2 and TRBJ2-7, reads EPEVTQTPSHQVTQMGQEVILRCVPISNHLYFYWYRQILGQKVEFLVSFYNNEISEKSEIFDDQFSVERPDGSNFTLKIRSTKLEDSAMYFCASSEPAVGRSSFGPGTRLTVT.